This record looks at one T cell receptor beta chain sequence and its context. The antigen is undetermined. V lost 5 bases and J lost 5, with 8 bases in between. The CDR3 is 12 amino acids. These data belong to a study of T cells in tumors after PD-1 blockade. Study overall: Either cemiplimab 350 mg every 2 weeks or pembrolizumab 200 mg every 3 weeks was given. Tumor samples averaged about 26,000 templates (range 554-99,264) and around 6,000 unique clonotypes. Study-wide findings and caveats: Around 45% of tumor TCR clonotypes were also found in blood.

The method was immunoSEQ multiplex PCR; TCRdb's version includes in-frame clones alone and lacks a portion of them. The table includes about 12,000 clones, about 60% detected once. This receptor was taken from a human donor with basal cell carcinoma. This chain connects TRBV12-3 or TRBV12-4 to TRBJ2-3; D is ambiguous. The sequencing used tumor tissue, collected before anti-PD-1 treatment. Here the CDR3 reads CASSIKIDTQYF. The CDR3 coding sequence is TGTGCCAGCAGTATAAAGATAGATACGCAGTATTTT.